Shown below are 10 T cell receptor beta chains from a single sample sequenced in a study of T cells in Graves' hyperthyroidism and ophthalmopathy. From RNA transcripts, TCR beta CDR3 regions were amplified. A first-round RT-PCR of the TCR CDR3 used the HTBI primer set. Using its own MiXCR run on the multiplex PCR reads, TCRdb lists one record per CDR3 protein. The sample lists some 340,000 distinct CDR3 sequences, about an eighth occurring once. Sequenced input: blood. The receptors come from a woman aged 40 to 55 with Graves' ophthalmopathy.

This clonotype was observed at least ten times. The chain joins TRBV7-9 to TRBJ2-5; D is unresolved. Germline V gene sequence: CDR1 SEHNR, CDR2 FQNEAQ (reference sequence). The ends were cut back, 5 bases at V and 5 bases at J, with 9 bases in the middle. This CDR3 region has 12 residues. CDR3: CASSPHTETQYF. In DNA form, the CDR3 reads TGTGCCAGCAGCCCCCACACGGAGACCCAGTACTTC. Based on the CDR3 plus reference TRBV7-9 and TRBJ2-5, the full variable domain is DTGVSQNPRHKITKRGQNVTFRCDPISEHNRLYWYRQTLGQGPEFLTYFQNEAQLEKSRLLSDRFSAERPKGSFSTLEIQRTEQGDSAMYLCASSPHTETQYFGPGTRLLVL.

Ten or more counts support this clonotype. The J gene is TRBJ1-2, the V gene TRBV20-1; the D is unclear. V was trimmed by 3 bases and J by 8 bases, leaving 13 bases between them. The CDR3 sequence is 12 residues long. Germline V gene data show CDR1 as DFQATT and CDR2 as SNEGSKA (reference sequence). Here the CDR3 reads CSASSVIGGYTF. The CDR3 nucleotides read TGCAGTGCTAGCAGCGTTATTGGAGGCTACACCTTC.

In its sample, this clonotype was seen many times. V and J are TRBV20-1 and TRBJ1-2, with 9 bases fitting TRBD1. From germline, CDR1 is DFQATT and CDR2 SNEGSKA (reference sequence). The CDR3 is 12 residues long. After removal of 6 bases from V and 2 bases from J, the junction contained 1 base not matched to a gene. The CDR3 is CSAGQGNYGYTF. In DNA, the CDR3 is TGCAGTGCGGGACAGGGCAACTATGGCTACACCTTC.

The chain is built from TRBV6-5 and TRBJ1-5; D ambiguous. V dropped 0 bases and J dropped 3 bases, with 15 bases sitting between them. Germline CDR1 reads MNHEY; CDR2 reads SVGAGI. This CDR3 spans 17 amino acids. In nucleotides, the CDR3 is TGTGCCAGCAGTTACTCGATAGACGGGAGACACAATCAGCCCCAGCATTTT. This sequence encodes CASSYSIDGRHNQPQHF.

In this sample, this clonotype turned up many times. V is TRBV2 and J is TRBJ1-5, with a weak D call TRBD1 (6 bases). CDR1 is SNHLY and CDR2 is FYNNEI in the germline V gene. CDR3 length: 13 residues. Trimming shortened V by 11 bases and J by 4 bases, and 15 bases separated the two germline ends. The DNA of the CDR3 is TGTGCCGGTCGAACAGGGTCGAATCAGCCCCAGCATTTT. Protein sequence: CAGRTGSNQPQHF.

V and J are TRBV7-9 and TRBJ2-3; D not resolved. Trimming cost V 2 bases and J 4 bases, with 10 bases left between them. Germline CDR1 reads SEHNR; CDR2 reads FQNEAQ (reference sequence). CDR3 size: 14 residues. CDR3 nucleotides: TGTGCCAGCAGCTTAACCAGGCCCGCAGATACGCAGTATTTT. It codes for CASSLTRPADTQYF. The variable domain in full, with the rest retrieved from reference TRBV7-9 and TRBJ2-3, is DTGVSQNPRHKITKRGQNVTFRCDPISEHNRLYWYRQTLGQGPEFLTYFQNEAQLEKSRLLSDRFSAERPKGSFSTLEIQRTEQGDSAMYLCASSLTRPADTQYFGPGTRLTVL.

This clonotype appeared many times. The chain uses TRBV13 and TRBJ2-1, with 7 positions matching TRBD1. Germline-derived CDR1 and CDR2 are PRHDT and FYEKMQ (reference sequence). The CDR3 runs to 15 residues. The trim removed 3 bases at V and 7 bases at J, leaving 9 bases unmatched. In nucleotides, the CDR3 is TGTGCCAGCAGCTTGGGACAGCCCTTTGGTAATGAGCAGTTCTTC. It specifies CASSLGQPFGNEQFF.

This clonotype has at least ten counts. The chain joins TRBV6-1 to TRBJ1-5; D gene ambiguous. CDR1 is MNHNS and CDR2 is SASEGT in the germline V gene. Trimming stripped 4 bases from V and 1 base from J, with 14 bases between. The CDR3 has 16 amino acids. The CDR3 sequence is CASSATSAGSNQPQHF. The DNA for the CDR3 is TGTGCCAGCAGTGCCACTAGTGCGGGGAGCAATCAGCCCCAGCATTTT.

The chain combines TRBV7-9 with TRBJ2-5; a weak D match, TRBD1 (6 bases). Germline lookup yields CDR1 SEHNR and CDR2 FQNEAQ (reference sequence). Deletions cut 7 bases from V and 2 bases from J, with 11 bases between. This CDR3 spans 13 amino acids. The CDR3, as DNA: TGTGCCAGCACCGGACAGCAGCAAGAGACCCAGTACTTC. Its translation is CASTGQQQETQYF.

The V and J genes are TRBV5-6 and TRBJ1-2; TRBD1 might be the D (5 bases). Trimming stripped 1 base from V and 4 bases from J, with 23 bases between. Germline assignment: CDR1 SGHDT and CDR2 YYEEEE. The CDR3 sequence is 18 residues long. The CDR3 is CASSLIPLSTPGAYGYTF. The CDR3 DNA reads TGTGCCAGCAGCTTGATACCTCTCTCAACCCCCGGGGCCTATGGCTACACCTTC.